The clone carrying this TCR beta chain was recorded only once. This entry belongs to a study of blood T cell repertoires in COVID-19. At the level of the study: From the United States, Italy and Spain came samples of acute and convalescent COVID-19. Nucleic acid was either cDNA or gDNA, and it came from T cells, B-cell-depleted T cells, or PBMCs.

The V segment lost 6 bases and the J segment 5 bases; nucleotides outside the gene matches: 12. The CDR3 is made up of 16 amino acids. Germline CDR1 and CDR2: SGDLS and YYNGEE. Methods used by the authors: Amplification from reference gene primers served as the basis for estimated nucleated cell counts. Clones were sequenced by immunoSEQ multiplex PCR, and TCRdb holds only the in-frame ones, with some missing. The DNA was the basis for D and trimming; V, J and clone size are from that table. The table records approximately 60,000 clones, more than 75% of them present only once. The receptor's source is a human donor in a cohort sampled during active COVID-19. The sample comprised peripheral blood. V and J are TRBV9 and TRBJ2-5; 11 bases match TRBD2. CDR3 region: CASNRGSGGVSETQYF. The CDR3 DNA reads TGTGCCAGCAACCGAGGTAGCGGGGGGGTCTCGGAGACCCAGTACTTC.